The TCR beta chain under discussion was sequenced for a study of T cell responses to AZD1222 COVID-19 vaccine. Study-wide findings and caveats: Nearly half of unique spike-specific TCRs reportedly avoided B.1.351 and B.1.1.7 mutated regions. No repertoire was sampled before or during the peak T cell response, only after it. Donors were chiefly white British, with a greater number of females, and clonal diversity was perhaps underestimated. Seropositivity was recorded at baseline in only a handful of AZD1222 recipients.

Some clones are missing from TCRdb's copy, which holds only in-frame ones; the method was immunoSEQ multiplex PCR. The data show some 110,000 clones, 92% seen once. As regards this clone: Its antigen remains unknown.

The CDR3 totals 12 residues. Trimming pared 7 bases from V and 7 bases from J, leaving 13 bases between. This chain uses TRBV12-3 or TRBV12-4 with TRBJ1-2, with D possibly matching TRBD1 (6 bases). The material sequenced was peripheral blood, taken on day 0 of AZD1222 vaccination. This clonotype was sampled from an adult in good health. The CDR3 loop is CASTGASPGYTF. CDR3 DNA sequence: TGTGCCAGCACAGGGGCCTCCCCTGGCTACACCTTC.